These 14 T cell receptor beta chains came from one sample sequenced in a study of glioma-infiltrating T cells. The iRepertoire nested amplicon-rescue multiplex PCR amplified TCR alpha and beta CDR3s from RNA. TCRdb fed the multiplex PCR reads into MiXCR, producing one record per CDR3 protein. The sample has about 380,000 distinct CDR3 sequences; roughly 41% are singletons. The sequenced material came from glioma tissue, nonneoplastic brain tissue, or PBMCs (not recorded which). The origin of the receptors is a human donor with low-grade glioma or glioblastoma, undergoing nonglioma brain surgery, or in good health (not recorded which).

To note about this clonotype: This may stem from a read error, because a much larger clone lies one nucleotide away. This sequence joins TRBV7-2 and TRBJ2-3; the D gene is possibly TRBD2 (6 bases). This CDR3 is 13 amino acids long. CDR1 and CDR2 from the germline V gene are SGHTA and FQGNSA. CDR3 nucleotide sequence: TGTGCCAGCAGCTGGAGGAGGGAAGATACGCGGTATTTT. Its translation: CASSWRREDTRYF.

This clonotype was seen a handful of times. The V gene is TRBV7-2, the J gene TRBJ2-5; 10 bases agree with TRBD2. Trimming took 7 bases from V and 5 from J; bases not matched to a gene: 16. CDR3 length: 17 residues. Germline-derived CDR1 and CDR2 are SGHTA and FQGNSA. The CDR3 region is CASTSTLLAGEYETQYF. CDR3 bases: TGTGCCAGCACATCCACCCTTCTAGCGGGAGAGTATGAGACCCAGTACTTC.

V usage is TRBV6-2 or TRBV6-3 and J usage is TRBJ2-5, with 8 bases identical to TRBD1. Germline CDR1 reads MNHEY; CDR2 reads SVGEGT. The CDR3 contains 15 residues. After removal of 4 bases from V and 3 bases from J, the junction contained 7 bases not matched to a gene. DNA for the CDR3: TGTGCCAGCAGTTCCGGATGGGACAGGAAAGAGACCCAGTACTTC. It translates to CASSSGWDRKETQYF.

This clonotype appeared a few times. The rearrangement uses TRBV2 and TRBJ2-3; D is ambiguous. V was trimmed by 4 bases and J by 0 bases, leaving 14 bases between them. Germline V gene sequence: CDR1 SNHLY, CDR2 FYNNEI. This CDR3 comprises 16 residues. CDR3 in DNA: TGTGCCAGCAGTGTCGACCCGGAAATTAGCACAGATACGCAGTATTTT. This translates into CASSVDPEISTDTQYF.

J is TRBJ2-5 and V is TRBV20-1; the D is unclear. The CDR3 length is 14 residues. CDR1 and CDR2 (germline): DFQATT, SNEGSKA (reference sequence). V was shortened by 3 bases and J by 1 base, with 12 bases between the two germline ends. The CDR3 nucleotides read TGCAGTGCTAGTAGCTCGCAGTTCCAAGAGACCCAGTACTTC. Amino acid sequence: CSASSSQFQETQYF.

The sample holds a few counts of this clonotype. The rearrangement joins TRBV4-1 to TRBJ2-5; D perhaps matches TRBD1 (5 bases). V was pared by 0 bases and J by 5 bases, with 13 bases between. The CDR3 length is 15 residues. Per germline, CDR1 MGHRA and CDR2 YSYEKL. In DNA form, the CDR3 reads TGCGCCAGCAGCCAAGAATCCAGGGTTCTGGAGACCCAGTACTTC. This codes for CASSQESRVLETQYF.

In DNA, the CDR3 is TGTGCCAGCAGCTTGGCGGGACACTACACAGATACGCAGTATTTT. Protein product: CASSLAGHYTDTQYF. The rearrangement links TRBV5-6 to TRBJ2-3, with D possibly being TRBD1 (6 bases). CDR3 length: 15 residues. V was clipped by 0 bases and J by 2 bases, with 10 bases between them. From germline, CDR1 is SGHDT and CDR2 YYEEEE. Supplemented by reference TRBV5-6 and TRBJ2-3, the full variable domain reads DAGVTQSPTHLIKTRGQQVTLRCSPKSGHDTVSWYQQALGQGPQFIFQYYEEEERQRGNFPDRFSGHQFPNYSSELNVNALLLGDSALYLCASSLAGHYTDTQYFGPGTRLTVL.

The rearrangement joins TRBV7-2 to TRBJ2-3; D might be TRBD2 (7 bases). The germline CDR1 and CDR2 sequences are SGHTA and FQGNSA. The CDR3 totals 16 residues. The germline V and J ends were trimmed by 5 bases and 3 bases, with 18 bases remaining between them. CDR3 sequence reads: CASSPYRGAVTDTQYF. Here the CDR3 DNA reads TGTGCCAGCAGCCCCTACCGGGGGGCCGTTACAGATACGCAGTATTTT.

The rearrangement links TRBV20-1 to TRBJ1-6; 8 nucleotides align to TRBD1. This CDR3 has 14 residues. Germline CDR1 and CDR2: DFQATT and SNEGSKA (reference sequence). Trimming cost V 2 bases and J 10 bases; bases outside gene matches: 7. The CDR3 loop reads CSARLDREPSPLHF. CDR3 sequence (DNA): TGCAGTGCTAGACTGGACAGGGAACCCTCACCCCTCCACTTT.

The chain links TRBV29-1 to TRBJ2-1; D gene ambiguous. Between the trimmed V and J ends, which lost 8 bases and 6 bases, there was a span of 17 bases. The CDR3 spans 13 residues. Germline V gene lookup returns CDR1 SQVTM and CDR2 ANQGSEA. The CDR3 DNA sequence: TGCAGCCCCCGCGAAGGGAACGGCAATGAGCAGTTCTTC. This sequence encodes CSPREGNGNEQFF.

The chain has TRBV6-6 and TRBJ2-7; 7 bases align to TRBD1. This CDR3 contains 13 residues. J lost 8 bases, V lost 2 bases, and 6 bases had no gene match. In germline, CDR1 is MNHNY, CDR2 SVGAGI (reference sequence). The chain's CDR3 is CASSYPDRAQQYF. In DNA, the CDR3 is TGTGCCAGCAGTTACCCAGACAGGGCCCAGCAGTACTTC.

The V and J genes are TRBV7-2 and TRBJ2-1; 8 bases fit TRBD2. This CDR3 contains 16 residues. The J segment lost 2 bases and the V segment lost 2 bases, leaving 5 bases of the junction unmatched. Per germline, CDR1 SGHTA and CDR2 FQGNSA. CDR3 sequence: CASSLMTGGPYNEQFF. The CDR3 bases are TGTGCCAGCAGCTTAATGACGGGGGGGCCCTACAATGAGCAGTTCTTC.

On this clonotype itself: The junction departs from the called germline gene at one end, perhaps through a read error. This chain uses TRBV7-2 with TRBJ2-5; the D gene is possibly TRBD1 (6 bases). The CDR3 contains 13 residues. Germline loops: CDR1 SGHTA, CDR2 FQGNSA. The CDR3 loop is CASSFAGVESQYF. In DNA, the CDR3 is TGTGCCAGCAGCTTCGCAGGGGTAGAGAGCCAGTACTTC.

Concerning this clonotype itself: At one end the junction does not follow the germline gene, possibly because of a read error. The CDR3 region has the DNA TGTGCCAGCACCAACCGGGACAGGGCCCAAGATACCCAGTACTTC. This translates into CASTNRDRAQDTQYF. The chain joins TRBV28 to TRBJ2-5; 9 nucleotides agree with TRBD1. There are 15 residues in the CDR3. Germline values: CDR1 MDHEN, CDR2 SYDVKM.